The sequence of this T cell receptor beta chain was determined in a study of T-cell reconstitution after alpha-beta-depleted transplantation in children. This clonotype was detected many times. Its specificity is not known. V was pared by 2 bases and J by 10 bases, with 14 bases between. Germline loops: CDR1 MNHNS, CDR2 SASEGT. This CDR3 region has 13 residues. Unique molecular identifiers tagged the TCRbeta library. TCRdb re-called the PCR reads with MiXCR, one entry per CDR3 protein. The data show under 300,000 distinct CDR3 sequences, 9.5% to 13% seen once. Study-level points and caveats: A year had passed since transplant, and T-cell counts and diversity by then came mostly from newly produced T cells.

The rearrangement links TRBV6-1 to TRBJ1-1; perhaps TRBD1 as D (5 bases). This sequence originates from a male patient between 2 and 10 years old who had a stem cell transplant for chronic granulomatous disease, so the T cells may come from the graft donor. Sequencing was performed on peripheral blood, taken 180 days after TCRalphabeta/CD19-depleted stem cell transplant. The DNA of the CDR3 is TGTGCCAGCAGTGAAATGGGTGTACAGGCAGCTTTCTTT. It encodes CASSEMGVQAAFF.